These 8 T cell receptor beta chains were sequenced from one sample in a study of T cells after yellow fever vaccination. TCRdb redid the calling of the 5' RACE reads with MiXCR, one entry per CDR3 protein. There are around 550,000 distinct CDR3 sequences in the sample; over 15% occur only once, and 13% to 15% lies in the top ten. Sample: PBMCs, taken 15 days after the yellow fever booster vaccination. These receptors were collected from a man aged 25-40 years who received the YFV17D yellow fever vaccine.

V gene TRBV5-1 combines with J gene TRBJ2-1; TRBD1 agrees at 9 bases. The CDR3 runs 15 residues. Germline V gene data show CDR1 as SGHRS and CDR2 as YFSETQ. V dropped 0 bases and J dropped 4; count of bases not matched to a gene: 2. The CDR3, as DNA: TGCGCCAGCAGCTTGGATGGGACAGGGTACAATGAGCAGTTCTTC. Translation: CASSLDGTGYNEQFF.

The chain has TRBV4-3 and TRBJ1-1, with 8 bases identical to TRBD1. CDR1 is LGHNA and CDR2 is YSLEER in the germline V gene. The V gene end was trimmed by 3 bases and the J gene end by 1 base; junction bases not matched to a gene: 4. The length of the CDR3 is 15 residues. Here the CDR3 reads CASSQGTGSNTEAFF. CDR3 sequence (DNA): TGCGCCAGCAGCCAGGGGACAGGTTCGAACACTGAAGCTTTCTTT.

This clonotype was counted only a few times. The gene calls are TRBV5-1 and TRBJ2-3; D gene unclear. The V and J ends lost 1 base and 3 bases respectively, with 9 bases between them. The CDR3 is made up of 14 amino acids. CDR1 and CDR2 from the germline V gene are SGHRS and YFSETQ. CDR3 DNA: TGCGCCAGCAGCTTGCACCGGGCTACAGATACGCAGTATTTT. This sequence encodes CASSLHRATDTQYF. Together with reference TRBV5-1 and TRBJ2-3, the CDR3 gives the full variable domain: KAGVTQTPRYLIKTRGQQVTLSCSPISGHRSVSWYQQTPGQGLQFLFEYFSETQRNKGNFPGRFSGRQFSNSRSEMNVSTLELGDSALYLCASSLHRATDTQYFGPGTRLTVL.

This clonotype was detected only a few times. The V and J genes are TRBV5-1 and TRBJ2-2; 13 bases map to TRBD2. J was trimmed by 1 base and V by 4 bases; bases with no gene match: 4. Germline-derived CDR1 and CDR2 are SGHRS and YFSETQ. The CDR3 is 17 residues long. The CDR3 sequence is CASSQGTSGKNTGELFF. The DNA for the CDR3 is TGCGCCAGCAGCCAAGGGACTAGCGGGAAGAACACCGGGGAGCTGTTTTTT.

V usage is TRBV20-1 and J usage is TRBJ2-5; 7 nucleotides line up with TRBD1. The V and J ends lost 8 bases and 5 bases, in that order; junction bases with no gene match: 5. Germline CDR1 is DFQATT and CDR2 is SNEGSKA (reference sequence). This CDR3 has 11 amino acids. CDR3 sequence: CSQRGRETQYF. The CDR3, as DNA: TGCAGTCAAAGGGGGCGGGAGACCCAGTACTTC.

This clonotype was counted a few times. The chain combines TRBV7-8 with TRBJ2-3; TRBD2 aligns across 7 bases. There are 16 residues in the CDR3. V trimming: 5 bases; J trimming: 3 bases; junction bases outside the gene matches: 11. Germline assignment: CDR1 SGHVS and CDR2 FQNEAQ. CDR3 DNA: TGTGCCAGCAGCGCCTCGGGGAGGGGTTTAACAGATACGCAGTATTTT. Translated, it gives CASSASGRGLTDTQYF.

A few counts support this clonotype. This chain links TRBV20-1 with TRBJ2-3; 12 bases line up with TRBD2. The CDR3 is 18 amino acids. Germline CDR1 reads DFQATT; CDR2 reads SNEGSKA (reference sequence). CDR3 sequence: CSTPGASGRGFRTDTQYF. CDR3 in DNA: TGCAGCACCCCCGGGGCTAGCGGGAGGGGATTCCGGACAGATACGCAGTATTTT.

The chain couples TRBV3-1 to TRBJ2-6; D is possibly TRBD1 (6 bases). This CDR3 has 15 residues. Germline CDR1 reads LGHDT; CDR2 reads YNNKEL (reference sequence). V shed 6 bases and J shed 3 bases, with 12 bases lying between them. As DNA, the CDR3 is TGTGCCAGCAGGGGAGACAGGTTTGGGGCCAACGTCCTGACTTTC. Encoded protein: CASRGDRFGANVLTF.